A selection of T cell receptor beta chains follows, all from one sample in a study of T cells in localized non-small cell lung cancer. Assay: immunoSEQ multiplex PCR; the TCRdb copy retains only in-frame clones and omits some. The sample has under 95,000 clones; approximately 80% are singletons. The sample was peripheral blood, taken before any cancer treatment. The receptors derive from a female donor older than 55 with stage I lung adenocarcinoma. Each CDR3 is given with its conserved first and last residue. Each record gives: D gene, clone size, V gene, J gene, CDR3 DNA, CDR3 protein. D genes are given only for firm matches. Size tells how often a clone was seen (once, few, many) or the class of an expanded clone, and some rows leave it out.

TRBD2	-	TRBV2	TRBJ2-7	TGTGCCACAGCACCGGTGCTAGCGGGAGTTGGCGAGCAGTACTTC	CATAPVLAGVGEQYF
-	-	TRBV30	TRBJ1-2	TGTGCCTTGAGGGGAAATGGCTACACCTTC	CALRGNGYTF
TRBD1	few	TRBV10-3	TRBJ1-1	TGTGCCACTAAAGACAGGGGACTTCCGAACACTGAAGCTTTCTTT	CATKDRGLPNTEAFF
TRBD1	-	TRBV6-5	TRBJ1-2	TGTGCCAGCAGTTACGAGGCAGGGGGCTGGATAAAATACACCTTC	CASSYEAGGWIKYTF
-	-	TRBV2	TRBJ2-5	TGTGCCAGCAGTGATGGGGCAGGGCAAGAGACCCAGTACTTC	CASSDGAGQETQYF
-	-	TRBV5-4	TRBJ2-1	TGTGCCAGCAGCTTGAGACTACCTAACAATGAGCAGTTCTTC	CASSLRLPNNEQFF
-	-	TRBV7-3	TRBJ2-7	TGTGCCAGCAGCCTGGGACCGCAGAACTACGAGCAGTACTTC	CASSLGPQNYEQYF
-	-	TRBV9	TRBJ2-7	TGTGCCAGCAGCGTAGGATCTCTCTCCTACGAGCAGTACTTC	CASSVGSLSYEQYF
-	-	TRBV28	TRBJ1-1	TGTGCCAGCAGTCTGCCACTGAGGACTGAAGCTTTCTTT	CASSLPLRTEAFF
-	few	TRBV6-1	TRBJ1-1	TGTGCCAGCAGTGCAGGGGTGAACACTGAAGCTTTCTTT	CASSAGVNTEAFF
TRBD1	-	TRBV7-2	TRBJ2-3	TGTGCCAGCACATTTCGACAGGGGGCTCCTTTGGATACGCAGTATTTT	CASTFRQGAPLDTQYF
TRBD2	-	TRBV28	TRBJ2-5	TGTGCCAGCAGTCTAGCGGGAGTCGGGGAGACCCAGTACTTC	CASSLAGVGETQYF
-	once	TRBV15	TRBJ2-7	TGTGCCACCAGCAGAGATCCAGGGGCGAGCTCCTACGAGCAGTACTTC	CATSRDPGASSYEQYF
-	-	TRBV9	TRBJ2-1	TGTGCCAGCAGCGGTACAGTGATTCGCGAGCAGTTCTTC	CASSGTVIREQFF
-	-	TRBV5-6	TRBJ1-1	TGTGCCAGCAGCTTGGGCGGCGGGGGCGAAGCTTTCTTT	CASSLGGGGEAFF
-	-	TRBV5-4	TRBJ2-3	TGTGCCAGCACCCCCCGGGGAACCGGCGCACTAGCAGATACGCAGTATTTT	CASTPRGTGALADTQYF
-	-	TRBV2	TRBJ2-7	TGTGCCAGCAGTCTAGACAGGATTAACTCCTACGAGCAGTACTTC	CASSLDRINSYEQYF
-	-	TRBV14	TRBJ1-1	TGTGCCAGCAGCCAAGATGTCAAGGAGAACACTGAAGCTTTCTTT	CASSQDVKENTEAFF
TRBD1	-	TRBV6-5	TRBJ1-6	TGTGCCAGCAGCCCGAGGGGGCTGTATAATTCACCCCTCCACTTT	CASSPRGLYNSPLHF
-	once	TRBV5-1	TRBJ2-3	TGCGCCAGCAGCTCCGGGACGCCTAGTAGCACAGATACGCAGTATTTT	CASSSGTPSSTDTQYF
TRBD2	few	TRBV4-3	TRBJ2-2	TGCGCCAGCAGCCAAGATTTCCTAGCGGGGGGGCTCGGAACCGGGGAGCTGTTTTTT	CASSQDFLAGGLGTGELFF
-	-	TRBV28	TRBJ1-5	TGTGCCAGCAGTTCGCCGCGGGGGGACGGCGGCAATCAGCCCCAGCATTTT	CASSSPRGDGGNQPQHF
-	-	TRBV10-3	TRBJ2-3	TGTGCCATCAGTAGGGATAATACCCGGGAGTGGTTT	CAISRDNTREWF
-	-	TRBV6-4	TRBJ2-3	TGTGCCAGCAGTAAAGAAGCTACTAGCACAGATACGCAGTATTTT	CASSKEATSTDTQYF
TRBD1	once	TRBV5-1	TRBJ1-1	TGCGCCAGCAGCGCGGTGACAGGGAACTCTGAAGCTTTCTTT	CASSAVTGNSEAFF
-	-	TRBV18	TRBJ2-7	TGTGCCAGCTCACCACCGGTTAATCAGTACTACGAGCAGTACTTC	CASSPPVNQYYEQYF
TRBD2	-	TRBV19	TRBJ2-1	TGTGCCAGTAGTCCTCTAGCGGGAGGTTACAATGAGCAGTTCTTC	CASSPLAGGYNEQFF
-	-	TRBV6-5	TRBJ2-1	TGTGCCAGCAGTTACTTGGGTGGCCTGGCGGTGAGTGAGCAGTTCTTC	CASSYLGGLAVSEQFF
TRBD1	few	TRBV7-9	TRBJ2-5	TGTGCCAGCAGCTTTACAGGGGGCGCCCCCCTGGAGACCCAGTACTTC	CASSFTGGAPLETQYF
-	-	TRBV9	TRBJ2-5	TGTGCCAGCAGCGAGGTTCGTCGGGGGCAAGAGACCCAGTACTTC	CASSEVRRGQETQYF
TRBD1	-	TRBV6-6	TRBJ1-4	TGTGCCAGCAGCAGGGGGCCGGCTAATGAAAAACTGTTTTTT	CASSRGPANEKLFF
-	-	TRBV7-7	TRBJ2-5	TGTGCCAGCAGCAACAACCGGGAGACCCAGTACTTC	CASSNNRETQYF
-	-	TRBV5-1	TRBJ1-2	TGCGCCAGCAGCTTGGCCGGAACCTCTAACTATGGCTACACCTTC	CASSLAGTSNYGYTF
-	-	TRBV4-3	TRBJ2-5	TGCGCCAGCAGCCAAGATAGCCGTTCGACCCAGTACTTC	CASSQDSRSTQYF
TRBD2	-	TRBV6-6	TRBJ2-3	TGTGCCAGCAGGACTAGCGCTCGTACAGATACGCAGTATTTT	CASRTSARTDTQYF
TRBD1	once	TRBV6-5	TRBJ2-2	TGTGCCAGCACCAAGGGGGCGACCGGGGAGCTGTTTTTT	CASTKGATGELFF
-	-	TRBV27	TRBJ1-1	TGTGCCAGCAGTTTAACGAATACTCAGGGAAAGGCCACTGAAGCTTTCTTT	CASSLTNTQGKATEAFF
TRBD2	-	TRBV6-1	TRBJ2-1	TGTGCCAGCATATTCACTAGCGGATCCTACAATGAGCAGTTCTTC	CASIFTSGSYNEQFF
-	-	TRBV5-1	TRBJ1-2	TGCGCCAGCGGCCCTGCAGGAGGGGGGCCCTATGGCTACACCTTC	CASGPAGGGPYGYTF
-	-	TRBV30	TRBJ2-7	TGTGCCTTACGCACAGCCGTTTCCTACGAGCAGTACTTC	CALRTAVSYEQYF
-	-	TRBV7-8	TRBJ1-2	TGTGCCAGCAGCTTAGCAAACAGCCTATCAGCTAACTATGGCTACACCTTC	CASSLANSLSANYGYTF
-	-	TRBV6-5	TRBJ1-3	TGTGCCAGCGCGGGCCCATCCTCTGGAAACACCATATATTTT	CASAGPSSGNTIYF
TRBD1	-	TRBV5-3	TRBJ1-2	TGTGCCAGAAGCATAGGGACAGGGCGTTATGGCTACACCTTC	CARSIGTGRYGYTF
TRBD1	-	TRBV5-6	TRBJ2-7	TGTGCCAGCAGCATCATAGGACAGGGCACCTACGAGCAGTACTTC	CASSIIGQGTYEQYF
-	once	TRBV28	TRBJ1-4	TGTGCCACCCTTAGGGGGGGATCTAATGAAAAACTGTTTTTT	CATLRGGSNEKLFF
TRBD1	-	TRBV7-9	TRBJ1-1	TGTGCCAGCAGCTTAGGGGACAGACTATACAATTTACGGAACACTGAAGCTTTCTTT	CASSLGDRLYNLRNTEAFF
TRBD2	-	TRBV11-2	TRBJ2-1	TGTGCCAGCAGCCCCTACTCTAGCGGGGGACCCCTCTACAATGAGCAGTTCTTC	CASSPYSSGGPLYNEQFF
-	-	TRBV6-1	TRBJ2-7	TGTGCCAGCACCCCCGGAGGGACAACCTACGAGCAGTACTTC	CASTPGGTTYEQYF
-	-	TRBV5-1	TRBJ1-1	TGCGCCAGCAGCTTGCAGACAGCTAACACTGAAGCTTTCTTT	CASSLQTANTEAFF
-	-	TRBV7-2	TRBJ2-7	TGTGCCAGCAGCTTTGTTGATGGGTACGAGCAGTACTTC	CASSFVDGYEQYF
TRBD2	-	TRBV29-1	TRBJ2-3	TGCAGCGTTACGGGGGGGGCCATAGATACGCAGTATTTT	CSVTGGAIDTQYF
-	few	TRBV11-3	TRBJ2-2	TGTGCCAGCAGCCCTAACCCCCGACAGGCCGGGGAGCTGTTTTTT	CASSPNPRQAGELFF
TRBD1	few	TRBV19	TRBJ1-5	TGTGCCAGTACCATCGGGACAGGGGCCGTTCAGCCCCAGCATTTT	CASTIGTGAVQPQHF
-	-	TRBV5-1	TRBJ1-1	TGCGCCAGCAGCTTCGATACGTTGAACACTGAAGCTTTCTTT	CASSFDTLNTEAFF
TRBD2	once	TRBV28	TRBJ2-4	TGTGCCACCAACCTAGCGGGTGGAGCGGATGGAAACATTCAGTACTTC	CATNLAGGADGNIQYF